This is a list of T cell receptor beta chains from one sample in a study of blood T cell repertoires in COVID-19. Method: immunoSEQ multiplex PCR; TCRdb's copy keeps in-frame clones and lacks some. The data contain around 140,000 clones, around 90% of them singletons. The sample consisted of peripheral blood. The source of these receptors is a man aged 60 to 69 with active or convalescent COVID-19. Both conserved end residues are part of each CDR3. A D gene is named only where the DNA matches it firmly. Size tells how often a clone was seen (once, few, many) or the class of an expanded clone, and some rows leave it out.

TRBV24-1	NA	TRBJ2-2	TRBD2	TGTGCCACCAGTGGGACTAGCGGGAGCGGAGTTTGGGAGCTGTTTTTT	CATSGTSGSGVWELFF
TRBV4-3	NA	TRBJ1-2	NA	TGCGCCAGCAGCCAACAGCAGGGCTCTAACTATGGCTACACCTTC	CASSQQQGSNYGYTF
TRBV4-2	NA	TRBJ2-5	NA	TGTGCCAGCAGCCAAGATCGTGGGAGCGGGCAAGAGACCCAGTACTTC	CASSQDRGSGQETQYF
TRBV28	few	TRBJ2-3	NA	TGTGCCAGCATAGGGTGGGGGCTGGGGAGCCCAGATACGCAGTATTTT	CASIGWGLGSPDTQYF
TRBV5-1	NA	TRBJ2-5	NA	TGCGCCAGCAGCTCCCAGGGCGAGGGACTGGGGACCCAGTACTTC	CASSSQGEGLGTQYF
TRBV3-1/TRBV3-2	once	TRBJ1-5	TRBD1	TGTGCCAGCAGCCAAACAGGGGCCGCCAGGGAGCCCCAGCATTTT	CASSQTGAAREPQHF
TRBV28	NA	TRBJ1-5	NA	TGTGCCAGCAGTTTCTCCAATCAGCCCCAGCATTTT	CASSFSNQPQHF
TRBV28	once	TRBJ2-2	NA	TGTGCCAGCAAGGAGGGGACGGGCACCGGGGAGCTGTTTTTT	CASKEGTGTGELFF
TRBV29-1	NA	TRBJ1-1	TRBD1	TGCAGCGGGGGACAGGTGAACACTGAAGCTTTCTTT	CSGGQVNTEAFF
TRBV4-2	NA	TRBJ2-6	NA	TGTGCCAGCAGCCAAACAGGGTCTGGGGCCAACGTCCTGACTTTC	CASSQTGSGANVLTF
TRBV18	NA	TRBJ1-2	NA	TGTGCCAGCTCACCACTCAGAACCAAGGGGCCCTATGGCTACACCTTC	CASSPLRTKGPYGYTF
TRBV7-8	NA	TRBJ2-2	NA	TGTGCCAGCAGCCCCAGGACAGATTGGCCCGGGGAGCTGTTTTTT	CASSPRTDWPGELFF
TRBV6-1	NA	TRBJ2-2	NA	TGTGCCAGCAGGCCGACAGAGAAACTCGGGGAGCTGTTTTTT	CASRPTEKLGELFF
TRBV18	NA	TRBJ2-7	TRBD1	TGTGCCAGCTCACCCACCGCAGGGGGACCTAGCAATGAGCAGTACTTC	CASSPTAGGPSNEQYF
TRBV5-1	NA	TRBJ2-7	NA	TGCGCCAGCCAGGGTCTAAGGGAGCAGTACTTC	CASQGLREQYF
TRBV28	NA	TRBJ1-2	NA	TGTGCCAGCAGTTTTTCCGGACAGTTATATGGCTACACCTTC	CASSFSGQLYGYTF
TRBV30	NA	TRBJ1-5	NA	TGTGCCTGGAGTGTAAGTGTTCCAGGTCCCCAGCATTTT	CAWSVSVPGPQHF
TRBV19	NA	TRBJ2-1	TRBD2	TGTGCCAGTAGCCATACTAGCGGGAGTCTCAATGAGCAGTTCTTC	CASSHTSGSLNEQFF
TRBV27	NA	TRBJ1-1	NA	TGTGCCAGCAGTTTTGCGGGGGGCGCCTGGGTCACTGAAGCTTTCTTT	CASSFAGGAWVTEAFF
TRBV9	NA	TRBJ2-3	NA	TGTGCCAGCAGCGTGGGAGAGGGTAGGAGAGATACGCAGTATTTT	CASSVGEGRRDTQYF
TRBV7-6	NA	TRBJ2-1	TRBD2	TGTGCCAGCAGCTTAGTGGGTCGGACTAGCGGGAGGGCCTACAATGAGCAGTTCTTC	CASSLVGRTSGRAYNEQFF
TRBV28	NA	TRBJ1-4	NA	TGTGCCAGCAGTGGACGGGGGAAGCCTAATGAAAAACTGTTTTTT	CASSGRGKPNEKLFF
TRBV6-2/TRBV6-3	NA	TRBJ2-3	NA	TGTGCCAGCAGTAACAGGAGATTTAGTCAAAGTCGCCCGGATACGCAGTATTTT	CASSNRRFSQSRPDTQYF
TRBV19	NA	TRBJ2-3	TRBD1	TGTGCCAGTAGTGGACAGGGGCCCACAGATACGCAGTATTTT	CASSGQGPTDTQYF
TRBV6-5	NA	TRBJ2-1	NA	TGTGCCAGCTCGTGGGGGGACAATGAGCAGTTCTTC	CASSWGDNEQFF
TRBV12-3/TRBV12-4	few	TRBJ2-7	NA	TGTGCCAGCAGTTTGGGAGAGTCCTACGAGCAGTACTTC	CASSLGESYEQYF
TRBV7-9	NA	TRBJ2-2	TRBD2	TGTGCCAGCAGCTTATCGGGAGGCGGGGAGCTGTTTTTT	CASSLSGGGELFF
TRBV7-9	NA	TRBJ1-2	NA	TGTGCCAGCAGCGTAGATAACAGGGTGGACTATGGCTACACCTTC	CASSVDNRVDYGYTF
TRBV10-2	NA	TRBJ2-3	NA	TGCGCCAGCAGTGAAGTAGAGCGGTACACAGATACGCAGTATTTT	CASSEVERYTDTQYF
TRBV28	NA	TRBJ2-4	NA	TGTGCCAGCAGTTTGAGGAGGGCGGGCCTTCAGTACTTC	CASSLRRAGLQYF
TRBV7-3	NA	TRBJ1-2	NA	TGTGCCAGCAGCTTAACAGGGGTGGACTATGGCTACACCTTC	CASSLTGVDYGYTF
TRBV10-3	NA	TRBJ2-2	TRBD1	TGTGCCATCAGTGGAGCAGGACAGGGTCAGCACGGGGAGCTGTTTTTT	CAISGAGQGQHGELFF
TRBV11-2	NA	TRBJ1-5	TRBD1	TGTGCCAGCAGTCGTTACTCAGGGGGGAATCAGCCCCAGCATTTT	CASSRYSGGNQPQHF
TRBV5-4	NA	TRBJ1-4	NA	TGTGCCAGCAGCTGGGGGCCCGGGGGGCGAGCTCAAGAAAAACTGTTTTTT	CASSWGPGGRAQEKLFF
TRBV6-5	NA	TRBJ1-5	TRBD1	TGTGCCAGCAGTCTTACACAGGGGGCGCGACAGCCCCAGCATTTT	CASSLTQGARQPQHF
TRBV20-1	NA	TRBJ1-4	NA	TGCAGTGCTAGTAGCGAGTCAACTAATGAAAAACTGTTTTTT	CSASSESTNEKLFF
TRBV6-2/TRBV6-3	NA	TRBJ2-5	TRBD1	TGTGCCAGCAGTTACCTCTCCGGGACAGGGGGCCAAGAGACCCAGTACTTC	CASSYLSGTGGQETQYF
TRBV7-8	NA	TRBJ2-1	TRBD2	TGTGCCAGCAGCTTAAAGGGCGGGAGTGGGTTCTTC	CASSLKGGSGFF
TRBV7-9	NA	TRBJ2-1	TRBD2	TGTGCCAGCAGCTTAGTTGGGACTAGTTTTCCTGAGCAGTTCTTC	CASSLVGTSFPEQFF
TRBV7-3	NA	TRBJ1-2	TRBD1	TGTGCCAGCAGCCCGGACAGGGAAGACTATGGCTACACCTTC	CASSPDREDYGYTF
TRBV5-1	NA	TRBJ2-3	NA	TGCGCCACCTCCCCCCTGGGCCGAACAGATACGCAGTATTTT	CATSPLGRTDTQYF
TRBV28	NA	TRBJ2-6	NA	TGTGCCAGCAGTGTGTGGGGGGTGACCTCTGGGGCCAACGTCCTGACTTTC	CASSVWGVTSGANVLTF
TRBV2	NA	TRBJ1-1	NA	TGTGCCAGCAGTGAGAACACGAACACTGAAGCTTTCTTT	CASSENTNTEAFF
TRBV6-5	NA	TRBJ2-5	TRBD1	TGTGCCAGCAGTCGGGACAGGGGTTCAGAGACCCAGTACTTC	CASSRDRGSETQYF
TRBV18	NA	TRBJ2-7	TRBD2	TGTGCCAGCTCAGAGATTATAGCGGGAGACGAGCAGTACTTC	CASSEIIAGDEQYF
TRBV30	few	TRBJ2-5	NA	TGTGCCTGGAGTGTAGTGGCGGGACGATCCACACAAGAGACCCAGTACTTC	CAWSVVAGRSTQETQYF
TRBV6-1	NA	TRBJ1-6	NA	TGTGCCAGCAGTGATTCGAGCTCCTATAATTCACCCCTCCACTTT	CASSDSSSYNSPLHF
TRBV7-3	NA	TRBJ2-1	TRBD2	TGTGCCAGCAGTTCCAAGCGGGAGCGCACCTACAATGAGCAGTTCTTC	CASSSKRERTYNEQFF
TRBV6-5	NA	TRBJ2-5	TRBD2	TGTGCCAGCAGTTACTCTCTAGCGGGAGGGGCGGAGACCCAGTACTTC	CASSYSLAGGAETQYF
TRBV19	NA	TRBJ1-5	NA	TGTGCCAGTAACTGGGAGTATAGCAATCAGCCCCAGCATTTT	CASNWEYSNQPQHF
TRBV6-5	NA	TRBJ1-1	TRBD1	TGTGCCAGCAGTCCCGGACAGGGGACGACTGAAGCTTTCTTT	CASSPGQGTTEAFF
TRBV11-2	NA	TRBJ2-7	NA	TGTGCCAGCAGCTCGATAGCGAGATCCTACGAGCAGTACTTC	CASSSIARSYEQYF
TRBV7-9	NA	TRBJ2-1	NA	TGTGCCAGCAGCTCCGGCTCCTACAATGAGCAGTTCTTC	CASSSGSYNEQFF